These 27 T cell receptor beta chains were sequenced from one sample in a study of shared clonotypes between healthy human individuals. Data came from immunoSEQ multiplex PCR; TCRdb stores just in-frame clones and leaves some out. In the table there are 550,000 to 650,000 clones, around 96% of which are singletons. Terminally differentiated effector memory CD45RA+ cells were excluded by CCR7 positive selection of CD45RO-negative cells. The sequenced sample was naive CD8+ T cells sorted from blood. Receptors originate from a woman under 40 in good health.

The V gene is TRBV29-1, the J gene TRBJ2-1; 10 nucleotides match TRBD2. Germline V gene data show CDR1 as SQVTM and CDR2 as ANQGSEA. This CDR3 has 14 amino acids. Trimming removed 3 bases from V and 7 bases from J; junction bases left unmatched: 6. The CDR3 nucleotides read TGCAGCGTTGATAGTCTAGCGGGAGTGAATGAGCAGTTCTTC. It codes for CSVDSLAGVNEQFF.

The chain links TRBV5-6 to TRBJ2-1, with 10 bases identical to TRBD1. CDR3 length equals 15 residues. With V trimmed by 3 bases and J by 7 bases, 7 bases remained unmatched. CDR1 and CDR2 from the germline V gene are SGHDT and YYEEEE. The CDR3 DNA follows: TGTGCCAGCAGCTCAACGGGACAGGGGTTGAATGAGCAGTTCTTC. Protein product: CASSSTGQGLNEQFF.

V usage is TRBV4-2 and J usage is TRBJ2-3; the D is unclear. Deletions cut 1 base from V and 4 bases from J, with 6 bases between. CDR3 length: 13 amino acids. CDR1 and CDR2 (germline): LGHNA, YNFKEQ. The CDR3: CASSQVVPDTQYF. The CDR3, as DNA: TGTGCCAGCAGCCAAGTGGTACCAGATACGCAGTATTTT.

V is TRBV28 and J is TRBJ2-3; 11 positions agree with TRBD2. V shed 5 bases and J 6 bases; nucleotides not matched to a gene: 13. The CDR3 sequence is 17 residues long. Germline CDR1 MDHEN, CDR2 SYDVKM. CDR3 protein: CASSGDSGLAVSDTQYF. For the CDR3, the DNA is TGTGCCAGCAGTGGAGACTCGGGACTAGCGGTCTCCGATACGCAGTATTTT.

This clone occurred once. The chain has TRBV2 and TRBJ1-2, with D uncertain. Germline V gene lookup returns CDR1 SNHLY and CDR2 FYNNEI. CDR3 length equals 13 residues. V was trimmed by 3 bases and J by 7 bases, leaving 12 bases between them. The CDR3 reads CASSEWLEGGYTF. DNA of the CDR3: TGTGCCAGCAGTGAGTGGCTGGAGGGTGGCTACACCTTC.

This chain joins TRBV9 and TRBJ2-7; 11 positions agree with TRBD1. Germline CDR1 and CDR2: SGDLS and YYNGEE. V dropped 3 bases and J dropped 0; count of bases not matched to a gene: 8. The CDR3 runs to 17 residues. This chain's CDR3 is CASSGTGGPPYSYEQYF. The CDR3, as DNA: TGTGCCAGCAGCGGGACAGGGGGCCCCCCTTACTCCTACGAGCAGTACTTC.

The V call is TRBV12-5, the J call TRBJ2-5; TRBD2 matches at 11 bases. Germline V gives CDR1 LGHNT, CDR2 FRNRAP. The J segment lost 0 bases and the V segment lost 1 base, leaving 4 bases of the junction unmatched. The length of the CDR3 is 17 residues. In DNA form, the CDR3 reads TGTGCTAGTGGTTTGGAGACTAGCGGGATATACCAAGAGACCCAGTACTTC. Encoded protein: CASGLETSGIYQETQYF.

This clone occurred once. Other DNA sequences in this specimen translate into the identical CDR3. CDR3 protein: CASSLGLAGNNEQFF. The CDR3 coding sequence is TGTGCCAGCAGCTTGGGACTAGCAGGGAACAATGAGCAGTTCTTC. V is TRBV5-4 and J is TRBJ2-1; 7 nucleotides line up with TRBD2. V lost 0 bases to trimming and J lost 5 bases; unmatched junction nucleotides: 5. This CDR3 has 15 residues. Germline CDR1 is SGHNT and CDR2 is YYREEE (reference sequence).

V is TRBV5-6 and J is TRBJ1-5; no definite D call. This CDR3 is built from 14 residues. The V end was cut by 1 base, the J end by 3 bases, with 8 bases between. Germline loops: CDR1 SGHDT, CDR2 YYEEEE. DNA for the CDR3: TGTGCCAGCAGCTTGTCCAGCCCCAATCAGCCCCAGCATTTT. Its protein product is CASSLSSPNQPQHF.

This clone was observed a single time. This rearrangement joins TRBV19 to TRBJ2-3; tentatively, D is TRBD1 (6 bases). Germline values: CDR1 LNHDA, CDR2 SQIVND (reference sequence). The CDR3 runs to 15 residues. Trimming left V 5 bases short and J 0 bases short, with 12 bases between. CDR3 bases: TGTGCCAGTAGTGTCACAGGGTCCAGCACAGATACGCAGTATTTT. It codes for CASSVTGSSTDTQYF.

CDR3 coding DNA: TGTGCCAGCAGTGAATTCCCTAGCGGTTACACAGATACGCAGTATTTT. Residues: CASSEFPSGYTDTQYF. V and J are TRBV6-1 and TRBJ2-3, with 7 bases identical to TRBD2. This CDR3 region has 16 residues. The trim removed 2 bases at V and 2 bases at J, leaving 7 bases unmatched. Germline CDR1 is MNHNS and CDR2 is SASEGT.

On this clone: Other DNA sequences of this sample code for an identical CDR3. This chain uses TRBV27 with TRBJ1-5; D ambiguous. This CDR3 region has 15 residues. V lost 1 base and J lost 0, with 7 bases in between. From germline, CDR1 is MNHEY and CDR2 SMNVEV (reference sequence). Here the CDR3 reads CASSLLGSSNQPQHF. The DNA of the CDR3 is TGTGCCAGCAGTTTATTAGGCTCTAGCAATCAGCCCCAGCATTTT.

The chain links TRBV28 to TRBJ1-3, with D tentatively TRBD1 (6 bases). The CDR3 is 12 residues long. Trimming removed 9 bases from V and 5 bases from J, with 11 bases in between. Germline CDR1 reads MDHEN; CDR2 reads SYDVKM. CDR3 sequence reads: CASQDRRNTIYF. CDR3 nucleotides: TGTGCCAGTCAAGACAGGAGAAACACCATATATTTT.

The rearrangement links TRBV7-9 to TRBJ2-5, with TRBD1 identical over 8 bases. Germline V gene lookup returns CDR1 SEHNR and CDR2 FQNEAQ (reference sequence). V shed 5 bases and J 5 bases; nucleotides not matched to a gene: 10. The CDR3 runs 15 residues. The DNA of the CDR3 is TGTGCCAGCAGCCCTCCGGGACAGGAGGTGGAGACCCAGTACTTC. It codes for CASSPPGQEVETQYF.

This chain links TRBV27 with TRBJ2-7; TRBD1 matches 8 bases. This CDR3 spans 13 amino acids. V trimming: 6 bases; J trimming: 5 bases; junction bases outside the gene matches: 6. CDR1 and CDR2 (germline): MNHEY, SMNVEV (reference sequence). Written as DNA, the CDR3 is TGTGCCAGCAGCCCCAGGGGGCCCCACGAGCAGTACTTC. Protein: CASSPRGPHEQYF.

The sample holds a few counts of this clone. The V and J genes are TRBV9 and TRBJ1-1, with TRBD1 as a possible D gene (6 bases). Germline CDR1 reads SGDLS; CDR2 reads YYNGEE. This CDR3 comprises 14 residues. V was clipped by 4 bases and J by 1 base, with 11 bases between them. CDR3 residues: CASSSGGSNTEAFF. The CDR3 region has the DNA TGTGCCAGCAGCTCCGGGGGCTCGAACACTGAAGCTTTCTTT.

This chain connects TRBV25-1 to TRBJ2-2; maybe TRBD2 (5 bases). CDR3 size: 14 residues. Looked up from germline, CDR1 is MGHDK and CDR2 is SYGVNS. Trimming stripped 8 bases from V and 2 bases from J, with 12 bases between. CDR3 region: CASHEGSNTGELFF. CDR3 DNA: TGTGCCAGCCATGAGGGATCTAACACCGGGGAGCTGTTTTTT.

Of note for this clone: At the DNA level, this CDR3 is encoded by other sequences in the same sample as well. This sequence joins TRBV5-6 and TRBJ2-7, with 10 bases matching TRBD2. The CDR3 covers 14 residues. J lost 2 bases, V lost 3 bases, and 2 bases had no gene match. From germline, CDR1 is SGHDT and CDR2 YYEEEE. The CDR3: CASSWGTSAYEQYF. The CDR3, as DNA: TGTGCCAGCAGCTGGGGGACTAGCGCCTACGAGCAGTACTTC.

This clone was recorded only once. The chain links TRBV27 to TRBJ2-6; D is ambiguous. The CDR3 runs to 16 residues. In germline, CDR1 is MNHEY, CDR2 SMNVEV (reference sequence). Deletions cut 6 bases from V and 0 bases from J, with 12 bases between. CDR3 amino acids: CASSQPSDSGANVLTF. CDR3 DNA sequence: TGTGCCAGCAGCCAACCCTCCGACTCTGGGGCCAACGTCCTGACTTTC.

CDR3 in DNA: TGTGCCACCGCCCTAGCGAGCTTTCGGGCCCAGTACTTC. As protein: CATALASFRAQYF. The rearrangement links TRBV15 to TRBJ2-5, with a tentative D call TRBD2 (6 bases). Germline assignment: CDR1 LNHNV and CDR2 YYDKDF (reference sequence). The CDR3 loop spans 13 amino acids. The ends were cut back, 8 bases at V and 9 bases at J, with 19 bases in the middle.

The rearrangement uses TRBV27 and TRBJ2-4, with D possibly TRBD1 on 5 matching bases. CDR1 MNHEY and CDR2 SMNVEV come from the germline V gene (reference sequence). This CDR3 spans 14 amino acids. The germline V and J ends were trimmed by 2 bases and 7 bases, with 12 bases remaining between them. The CDR3 bases are TGTGCCAGCAGTTTAGTGGGGCTTGACAACATTCAGTACTTC. Amino acid sequence: CASSLVGLDNIQYF.

This chain uses TRBV11-2 with TRBJ2-7; TRBD1 matches 9 bases. The germline V gene has CDR1 SGHAT and CDR2 FQNNGV. With 2 bases clipped from V and 2 bases from J, the junction kept 10 bases outside the gene matches. This CDR3 contains 17 residues. The CDR3 is CASSLFRRGQGAYEQYF. CDR3 sequence (DNA): TGTGCCAGCAGCTTATTTAGGCGGGGACAGGGAGCCTACGAGCAGTACTTC.

The rearrangement uses TRBV7-9 and TRBJ2-6; D gene ambiguous. With 9 bases removed from V and 0 bases from J, the gap between germline ends came to 3 bases. CDR1 and CDR2 from the germline V gene are SEHNR and FQNEAQ (reference sequence). The CDR3 loop spans 12 amino acids. CDR3 protein: CASYSGANVLTF. CDR3 coding DNA: TGTGCCAGTTACTCTGGGGCCAACGTCCTGACTTTC.

The chain has TRBV11-3 and TRBJ2-1, with D possibly matching TRBD1 (6 bases). The CDR3 spans 18 residues. V lost 0 bases, J lost 4 bases, and 19 bases lay in between. Germline CDR1 is SGHNT and CDR2 is YENEEA. Here the CDR3 DNA reads TGTGCCAGCAGCTTAGATAGGGTAGGGGGATTAGGTTACAATGAGCAGTTCTTC. Translated, it gives CASSLDRVGGLGYNEQFF.

The V and J genes are TRBV19 and TRBJ2-6; no definite D call. The germline V gene has CDR1 LNHDA and CDR2 SQIVND (reference sequence). V shed 3 bases and J shed 2 bases, with 14 bases lying between them. The CDR3 is made up of 17 amino acids. CDR3 loop: CASSIQSFSAGANVLTF. The CDR3 region has the DNA TGTGCCAGTAGTATCCAGTCATTCTCGGCTGGGGCCAACGTCCTGACTTTC.

This clone was observed once. The chain has TRBV14 and TRBJ2-7, with D possibly called TRBD1 or TRBD2 (6 bases each). Germline CDR1 reads SGHDN; CDR2 reads FVKESK. Trimming removed 0 bases from V and 5 bases from J, with 11 bases in between. The CDR3 contains 14 residues. The CDR3 DNA follows: TGTGCCAGCAGCCAAGATCCCGGGGGCCACGAGCAGTACTTC. Translating it yields CASSQDPGGHEQYF. Full variable domain (missing parts from reference TRBV14 and TRBJ2-7): EAGVTQFPSHSVIEKGQTVTLRCDPISGHDNLYWYRRVMGKEIKFLLHFVKESKQDESGMPNNRFLAERTGGTYSTLKVQPAELEDSGVYFCASSQDPGGHEQYFGPGTRLTVT.

The gene calls are TRBV27 and TRBJ2-1, with D possibly being TRBD1 (5 bases). V lost 7 bases to trimming and J lost 1 base, with 11 bases between them. Germline assignment: CDR1 MNHEY and CDR2 SMNVEV (reference sequence). This CDR3 has 14 residues. Here the CDR3 reads CASTHRFSYNEQFF. For the CDR3, the DNA is TGTGCCAGCACCCACAGGTTTTCCTACAATGAGCAGTTCTTC.